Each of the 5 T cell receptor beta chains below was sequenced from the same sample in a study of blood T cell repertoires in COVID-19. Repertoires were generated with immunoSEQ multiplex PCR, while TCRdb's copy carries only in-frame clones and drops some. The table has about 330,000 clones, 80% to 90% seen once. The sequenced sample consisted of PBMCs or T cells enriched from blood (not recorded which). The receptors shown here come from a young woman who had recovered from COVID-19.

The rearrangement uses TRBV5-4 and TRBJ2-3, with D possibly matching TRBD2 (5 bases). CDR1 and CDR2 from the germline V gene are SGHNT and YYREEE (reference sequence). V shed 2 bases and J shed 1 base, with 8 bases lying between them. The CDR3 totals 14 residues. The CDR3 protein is CASSLWGGTDTQYF. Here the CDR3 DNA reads TGTGCCAGCAGCTTATGGGGAGGCACAGATACGCAGTATTTT.

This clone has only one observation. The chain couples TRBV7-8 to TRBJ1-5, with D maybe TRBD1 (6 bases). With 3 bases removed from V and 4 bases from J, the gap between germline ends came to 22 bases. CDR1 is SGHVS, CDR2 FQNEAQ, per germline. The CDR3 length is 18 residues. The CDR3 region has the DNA TGTGCCAGCAGCTTTGCCGGTATTTGGGGGCTGGGGAATCAGCCCCAGCATTTT. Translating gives CASSFAGIWGLGNQPQHF.

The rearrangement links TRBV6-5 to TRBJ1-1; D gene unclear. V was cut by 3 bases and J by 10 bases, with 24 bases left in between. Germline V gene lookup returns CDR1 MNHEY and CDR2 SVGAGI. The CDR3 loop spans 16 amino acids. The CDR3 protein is CASSYSFRLSTEGAFF. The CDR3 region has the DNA TGTGCCAGCAGTTATTCGTTCCGACTCTCCACAGAGGGAGCTTTCTTT.

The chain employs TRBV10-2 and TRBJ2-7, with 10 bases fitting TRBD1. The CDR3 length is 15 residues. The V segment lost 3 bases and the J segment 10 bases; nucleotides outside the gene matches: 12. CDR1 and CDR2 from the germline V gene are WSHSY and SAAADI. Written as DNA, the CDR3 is TGCGCCAGCAGTGAAGCGGGACAGGGGCCAAATTTTCAGTACTTC. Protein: CASSEAGQGPNFQYF.

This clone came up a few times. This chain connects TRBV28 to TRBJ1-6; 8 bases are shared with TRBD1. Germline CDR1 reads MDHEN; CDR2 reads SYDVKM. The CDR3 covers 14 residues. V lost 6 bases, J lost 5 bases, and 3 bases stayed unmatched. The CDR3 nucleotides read TGTGCCAGCAGAGAGACAGGGGATAATTCACCCCTCCACTTT. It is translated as CASRETGDNSPLHF.